This entry lists 21 T cell receptor beta chains sequenced from one sample in a study of beta chain features in type 1 diabetes. Broader study findings: Shorter TCRB CDR3s, moderately but significantly so, marked every one of the four CD4+ subsets in Type 1 diabetes patients.

No antigens are known for them. Isolated RNA was reverse transcribed in full, so expressed TCRB transcripts were sequenced. Assay: immunoSEQ multiplex PCR; the TCRdb copy retains only in-frame clones and omits some. The table has about 700,000 clones, around an eighth seen once. Material for sequencing was naive CD4+ T cells from blood. The receptors originated from a man aged 18-30 years with type 1 diabetes.

Only a few counts were recorded for this clone. This CDR3 is also generated by other DNA sequences in the sample. The gene calls are TRBV18 and TRBJ1-1, with 7 bases identical to TRBD1. J gave up 0 bases and V 3 bases, and 4 bases lay outside the gene matches. CDR3 length: 15 amino acids. Per germline, CDR1 KGHSH and CDR2 LQKENI. The CDR3 DNA sequence: TGTGCCAGCTCACCCCCGGGACAGTTGAACACTGAAGCTTTCTTT. Residues: CASSPPGQLNTEAFF.

CDR3 DNA: TGTGCCAGCAGTGTACACACGGGCGGAAACACCATATATTTT. Encoded protein: CASSVHTGGNTIYF. The chain is built from TRBV21-1 and TRBJ1-3. TRBV21-1 is deemed a pseudogene. The CDR3 loop spans 14 amino acids.

This clone occurred a few times. This chain uses TRBV11-2 with TRBJ2-7; 8 positions agree with TRBD1. V trimming: 6 bases; J trimming: 3 bases; junction bases outside the gene matches: 7. The CDR3 consists of 14 residues. Germline values: CDR1 SGHAT, CDR2 FQNNGV. The CDR3 sequence: CASRPTGQDYEQYF. CDR3 sequence (DNA): TGTGCCAGCAGACCCACGGGACAGGACTACGAGCAGTACTTC.

The CDR3 nucleotides are TGCGCCAGCAGCCCGTCTAGGTCTGTTTATACGCAGTATTTT. Protein: CASSPSRSVYTQYF. V and J are TRBV5-1 and TRBJ2-3; D gene uncertain. The germline V and J ends were trimmed by 4 bases and 7 bases, with 16 bases remaining between them. The CDR3 loop spans 14 amino acids. Germline CDR1 reads SGHRS; CDR2 reads YFSETQ.

V and J are TRBV18 and TRBJ2-7, with D possibly matching TRBD1 (6 bases). This CDR3 has 15 amino acids. The V gene lost 1 base and the J gene lost 5 bases, with 15 bases spanning the gap. Germline CDR1 is KGHSH and CDR2 is LQKENI. CDR3 DNA: TGTGCCAGCTCACCACAGGTCAGGGGCGGCCACGAGCAGTACTTC. Translation gives CASSPQVRGGHEQYF.

The V gene is TRBV2, the J gene TRBJ1-2; D not certain. V was cut by 3 bases and J by 6 bases, with 5 bases left in between. The germline V gene encodes CDR1 SNHLY and CDR2 FYNNEI. This CDR3 is built from 11 residues. The CDR3 nucleotides are TGTGCCAGCAGTGAGCTGGATGGCTACACCTTC. Its protein is CASSELDGYTF.

This clone was recorded a few times. Other DNA sequences from this sample encode an identical CDR3 as well. The chain has TRBV29-1 and TRBJ1-1; weak D call: TRBD1 (5 bases). Germline V lookup: CDR1 SQVTM, CDR2 ANQGSEA. The CDR3 totals 13 residues. V lost 5 bases, J lost 0 bases, and 10 bases lay in between. The CDR3 coding sequence is TGCAGCGTTCAGGGTAGAATGAACACTGAAGCTTTCTTT. This codes for CSVQGRMNTEAFF.

This chain connects TRBV19 to TRBJ2-1, with 7 positions matching TRBD1. Germline CDR1 and CDR2: LNHDA and SQIVND (reference sequence). V gave up 1 base and J gave up 9 bases; unmatched junction bases: 12. The CDR3 extends over 16 amino acids. The CDR3 here is CASSIALTGARGEQFF. The CDR3 coding sequence is TGTGCCAGTAGTATAGCACTAACAGGGGCAAGAGGTGAGCAGTTCTTC.

This clone was seen a few times. The rearrangement uses TRBV28 and TRBJ2-7; D is ambiguous. V was cut by 1 base and J by 3 bases, with 10 bases left in between. Looked up from germline, CDR1 is MDHEN and CDR2 is SYDVKM. This CDR3 is 14 amino acids long. CDR3 in amino acids: CASSLSYTDYEQYF. Here the CDR3 DNA reads TGTGCCAGCAGTTTATCGTACACCGACTACGAGCAGTACTTC.

The V and J genes are TRBV29-1 and TRBJ1-4; D unresolved. CDR1 and CDR2 (germline): SQVTM, ANQGSEA. CDR3 length: 13 residues. Trimming cost V 6 bases and J 4 bases, with 12 bases left between them. CDR3 bases: TGCAGCGTCAAGCCCCCCAGTAATGAAAAACTGTTTTTT. Its translation is CSVKPPSNEKLFF.

The chain couples TRBV7-2 to TRBJ1-4; D might be TRBD1 (5 bases). Germline V gene lookup returns CDR1 SGHTA and CDR2 FQGNSA. V was cut by 3 bases and J by 6 bases, with 11 bases left in between. The CDR3 has 14 amino acids. CDR3 amino acids: CASSFEPGDEKLFF. The CDR3 nucleotides are TGTGCCAGCAGCTTTGAGCCGGGGGATGAAAAACTGTTTTTT.

This clone was detected a few times. The chain uses TRBV7-2 and TRBJ2-5; 10 bases match TRBD2. V dropped 4 bases and J dropped 3; count of bases not matched to a gene: 8. This CDR3 has 16 amino acids. Germline CDR1 reads SGHTA; CDR2 reads FQGNSA. The CDR3 reads CASSSHLAGVEETQYF. The CDR3 DNA is TGTGCCAGCAGCTCCCACCTAGCGGGGGTCGAAGAGACCCAGTACTTC.

This clone came up a few times. This rearrangement joins TRBV7-8 to TRBJ2-3, with D uncertain. With 5 bases removed from V and 6 bases from J, the gap between germline ends came to 9 bases. The germline gives CDR1 SGHVS, CDR2 FQNEAQ. The CDR3 runs to 12 residues. The CDR3 coding sequence is TGTGCCAGCAGCGGGTACGTGGATACGCAGTATTTT. Its protein product is CASSGYVDTQYF.

The chain is built from TRBV9 and TRBJ1-2; the D gene is possibly TRBD1 (6 bases). The CDR3 runs 14 residues. V was cut by 3 bases and J by 4 bases, with 13 bases left in between. Per the germline V gene, CDR1 is SGDLS and CDR2 is YYNGEE. The CDR3 loop reads CASSATGQSYGYTF. CDR3 sequence (DNA): TGTGCCAGCAGCGCCACAGGACAGTCCTATGGCTACACCTTC.

This clone turned up a few times. The chain uses TRBV6-6 and TRBJ1-5; 10 positions match TRBD1. With V trimmed by 6 bases and J by 5 bases, 7 bases remained unmatched. The CDR3 runs 15 residues. Germline CDR1 and CDR2: MNHNY and SVGAGI (reference sequence). The CDR3 nucleotides are TGTGCCAGCAGCTCGGGACAGGGGCGTGATCAGCCCCAGCATTTT. Its protein product is CASSSGQGRDQPQHF.

This clone was observed a handful of times. V usage is TRBV15 and J usage is TRBJ2-1, with no clear D. Per the germline V gene, CDR1 is LNHNV and CDR2 is YYDKDF (reference sequence). V was trimmed by 0 bases and J by 8 bases, leaving 8 bases between them. This CDR3 spans 13 amino acids. CDR3 amino acids: CATSRDAIDEQFF. DNA of the CDR3: TGTGCCACCAGCAGAGATGCGATCGATGAGCAGTTCTTC.

This sequence joins TRBV9 and TRBJ1-6; D might be TRBD1 (6 bases). This CDR3 comprises 16 residues. The V end lost 0 bases, the J end lost 7 bases, and 14 bases lay between the germline ends. CDR1 SGDLS and CDR2 YYNGEE come from the germline V gene. The DNA for the CDR3 is TGTGCCAGCAGCGTAGAGGGGGGCCCCCAGAATTCACCCCTCCACTTT. Translation gives CASSVEGGPQNSPLHF.

The gene calls are TRBV4-1 and TRBJ2-5, with D perhaps matching TRBD1 (5 bases). Germline CDR1 is MGHRA and CDR2 is YSYEKL. The CDR3 consists of 17 residues. Between the trimmed V and J ends, which lost 0 bases and 3 bases, there was a span of 17 bases. CDR3 protein: CASSQDNRSPVEETQYF. DNA of the CDR3: TGCGCCAGCAGCCAAGACAACAGGTCCCCCGTAGAAGAGACCCAGTACTTC.

The rearrangement uses TRBV30 and TRBJ1-1; D remains unclear. The CDR3 covers 11 residues. Trimming shortened V by 4 bases and J by 10 bases, and 13 bases separated the two germline ends. Germline assignment: CDR1 GTSNPN and CDR2 SVGIG (reference sequence). Here the CDR3 reads CAWTNPWGAFF. The CDR3 DNA reads as TGTGCCTGGACCAACCCCTGGGGAGCTTTCTTT.

The rearrangement uses TRBV28 and TRBJ1-5; D perhaps matches TRBD1 (6 bases). From germline, CDR1 is MDHEN and CDR2 SYDVKM. V lost 8 bases to trimming and J lost 7 bases, with 15 bases between them. The CDR3 totals 13 residues. The DNA for the CDR3 is TGTGCCAGCGACATTAGGGGGAACCAGCCCCAGCATTTT. Translating it yields CASDIRGNQPQHF.

CDR3: CAWRKRDQPQHF. The CDR3 DNA is TGTGCCTGGAGGAAAAGAGATCAGCCCCAGCATTTT. J is TRBJ1-5 and V is TRBV30; D is uncertain. The germline V gene has CDR1 GTSNPN and CDR2 SVGIG (reference sequence). The CDR3 length is 12 residues. Trimming shortened V by 3 bases and J by 5 bases, and 8 bases separated the two germline ends.